This TCR beta chain emerged from a study of control samples from healthy donors and cancer patients. V was trimmed by 3 bases and J by 4 bases, leaving 15 bases between them. Per germline, CDR1 KGHSH and CDR2 LQKENI. There are 15 residues in the CDR3. Sequencing was performed with immunoSEQ multiplex PCR; in TCRdb, only in-frame clones are kept and a portion is missing. The sample holds roughly 160,000 clones, approximately 94% seen once. This sequence joins TRBV18 and TRBJ2-5, with D tentatively TRBD1 (6 bases). The sequenced sample consisted of PBMCs. The clonotype was recovered from a man between 60 and 75 years old with colorectal cancer. CDR3 in DNA: TGTGCCAGCTCACCCCAACAGGGTTTGGGAGAGACCCAGTACTTC. Its protein is CASSPQQGLGETQYF.